This entry lists 20 T cell receptor beta chains sequenced from one sample in a study of early stage breast cancer tumors. Using immunoSEQ multiplex PCR, the repertoire was profiled, and TCRdb retains in-frame clones only, with some absent. The table records about 53,000 clones, under 95% of them present only once. Material: blood. These receptors were collected from a person aged 65-85 years with breast cancer.

DNA of the CDR3: TGTGCCAGCAGTTACTCTTCAGGGATTGGAAGCTCACCCCTCCACTTT. Amino acids: CASSYSSGIGSSPLHF. The chain carries TRBV6-5 and TRBJ1-6; weak D call: TRBD1 (5 bases). Trimming removed 0 bases from V and 10 bases from J, with 16 bases in between. The CDR3 is 16 residues long. The V gene's germline CDR1 is MNHEY and CDR2 SVGAGI.

J is TRBJ1-1 and V is TRBV29-1, with 9 bases fitting TRBD1. V dropped 6 bases and J dropped 0; count of bases not matched to a gene: 8. Germline CDR1 and CDR2: SQVTM and ANQGSEA. CDR3 size: 15 residues. The CDR3 nucleotides read TGCAGCGTGTACCCGGGACAGGGAATGAACACTGAAGCTTTCTTT. This translates into CSVYPGQGMNTEAFF.

The chain uses TRBV6-1 and TRBJ2-7; TRBD1 is a possible D gene (6 bases). Per the germline V gene, CDR1 is MNHNS and CDR2 is SASEGT. This CDR3 region has 15 residues. Trimming took 1 base from V and 0 from J, leaving 10 bases between them. CDR3 loop: CASSEGTESSYEQYF. For the CDR3, the DNA is TGTGCCAGCAGTGAAGGGACAGAAAGCTCCTACGAGCAGTACTTC.

The rearrangement links TRBV7-2 to TRBJ2-1; 9 bases line up with TRBD1. CDR1 and CDR2 from the germline V gene are SGHTA and FQGNSA. CDR3 length: 14 residues. J gave up 6 bases and V 3 bases, and 3 bases lay outside the gene matches. The CDR3 protein is CASSFGDRVNEQFF. CDR3 DNA sequence: TGTGCCAGCAGCTTTGGGGACAGGGTCAATGAGCAGTTCTTC.

This clone was counted only a few times. The chain recombines TRBV19 with TRBJ1-1; possible D gene TRBD1, 6 bases. The germline CDR1 and CDR2 sequences are LNHDA and SQIVND (reference sequence). The CDR3 length is 14 residues. The V end was cut by 6 bases, the J end by 0 bases, with 11 bases between. CDR3 nucleotide sequence: TGTGCCAGTAGATCGGGACAAATGAACACTGAAGCTTTCTTT. Encoded protein: CASRSGQMNTEAFF.

The J gene is TRBJ2-2, the V gene TRBV14; TRBD1 might be the D (5 bases). Germline loops: CDR1 SGHDN, CDR2 FVKESK. V lost 1 base and J 7 bases, leaving 13 bases between the germline ends. The CDR3 sequence is 15 residues long. This CDR3 is CASSQVEAGHGELFF. In DNA, the CDR3 is TGTGCCAGCAGCCAAGTCGAAGCAGGGCACGGGGAGCTGTTTTTT.

The gene calls are TRBV9 and TRBJ2-7, with TRBD1 matching over 10 bases. The CDR3 contains 16 residues. Germline CDR1 is SGDLS and CDR2 is YYNGEE. V lost 4 bases to trimming and J lost 3 bases; unmatched junction nucleotides: 10. The CDR3 loop is CASSPHGTGVYYEQYF. The CDR3 nucleotides are TGTGCCAGCAGCCCCCATGGGACAGGGGTCTACTACGAGCAGTACTTC.

The rearrangement links TRBV7-6 to TRBJ2-1; the match to TRBD2 covers 9 bases. Germline V lookup: CDR1 SGHVS, CDR2 FNYEAQ. This CDR3 contains 14 residues. V gave up 0 bases and J gave up 10 bases; unmatched junction bases: 4. CDR3 region: CASSLALAGFEQFF. CDR3 nucleotides: TGTGCCAGCAGCTTAGCCCTAGCGGGGTTCGAGCAGTTCTTC.

This chain links TRBV19 with TRBJ1-1; no definite D call. Trimming stripped 7 bases from V and 4 bases from J, with 13 bases between. The CDR3 spans 13 residues. Germline V gene sequence: CDR1 LNHDA, CDR2 SQIVND (reference sequence). In DNA, the CDR3 is TGTGCCAGTACTCGAATTGGGCTCACTGAAGCTTTCTTT. The encoded protein is CASTRIGLTEAFF.

CDR3 coding DNA: TGTGCCATCAGCGCCTCAGGTGGCAATCAGCCCCAGCATTTT. This translates into CAISASGGNQPQHF. V gene TRBV10-3 combines with J gene TRBJ1-5; D is ambiguous. Trimming took off 6 bases at V and 2 bases at J, with 11 bases between the two ends. This CDR3 contains 14 residues. From germline, CDR1 is ENHRY and CDR2 SYGVKD.

J is TRBJ2-7 and V is TRBV6-1, with 7 bases aligning to TRBD2. With V trimmed by 4 bases and J by 2 bases, 11 bases remained unmatched. This CDR3 contains 16 residues. In germline, CDR1 is MNHNS, CDR2 SASEGT. In DNA form, the CDR3 reads TGTGCCAGCAGTGGAACAAGACTAGCCGTTGCCTACGAGCAGTACTTC. Its translation is CASSGTRLAVAYEQYF.

This clone was counted a single time. The chain carries TRBV18 and TRBJ1-5; 7 bases match TRBD1. There are 14 residues in the CDR3. Germline loops: CDR1 KGHSH, CDR2 LQKENI. After removal of 3 bases from V and 3 bases from J, the junction contained 2 bases not matched to a gene. The chain's CDR3 is CASSPDRDNQPQHF. The DNA for the CDR3 is TGTGCCAGCTCACCTGACAGGGACAATCAGCCCCAGCATTTT.

The chain carries TRBV28 and TRBJ1-2; 8 bases map to TRBD1. With 5 bases clipped from V and 0 bases from J, the junction kept 14 bases outside the gene matches. Germline V gene data show CDR1 as MDHEN and CDR2 as SYDVKM. The CDR3 is 18 amino acids. CDR3 amino acids: CASSPTMTRRGPNYGYTF. For the CDR3, the DNA is TGTGCCAGCAGTCCTACCATGACACGCAGGGGGCCTAACTATGGCTACACCTTC.

The rearrangement joins TRBV9 to TRBJ1-1, with TRBD1 identical over 8 bases. This CDR3 is 16 amino acids long. Germline CDR1 reads SGDLS; CDR2 reads YYNGEE. Germline trimming cut 4 bases from V and 2 bases from J; bases unmatched to any gene: 10. The chain's CDR3 is CASSQWDRPDNTEAFF. CDR3 coding DNA: TGTGCCAGCAGCCAATGGGACAGGCCGGACAACACTGAAGCTTTCTTT.

The V call is TRBV5-1, the J call TRBJ2-5, with 9 bases that match TRBD2. Germline CDR1 SGHRS, CDR2 YFSETQ. The CDR3 totals 16 residues. With V trimmed by 0 bases and J by 2 bases, 5 bases remained unmatched. The CDR3 DNA follows: TGCGCCAGCAGCTTGGTAGCGACTAGCGGACAAGAGACCCAGTACTTC. Translating it yields CASSLVATSGQETQYF.

The chain recombines TRBV30 with TRBJ1-6, with 8 bases aligning to TRBD1. The germline V gene encodes CDR1 GTSNPN and CDR2 SVGIG (reference sequence). J lost 7 bases, V lost 3 bases, and 8 bases had no gene match. The CDR3 spans 15 residues. In nucleotides, the CDR3 is TGTGCCTGGAGGCCGCAGGGGGCGCTGAATTCACCCCTCCACTTT. Its translation: CAWRPQGALNSPLHF.

The chain has TRBV7-9 and TRBJ1-1; tentatively, D is TRBD1 (6 bases). V lost 1 base and J 1 base, leaving 7 bases between the germline ends. There are 14 residues in the CDR3. Looked up from germline, CDR1 is SEHNR and CDR2 is FQNEAQ (reference sequence). In DNA, the CDR3 is TGTGCCAGCAGCTTAGGGACAGCGAACACTGAAGCTTTCTTT. Amino acid sequence: CASSLGTANTEAFF.

The chain joins TRBV19 to TRBJ1-5; 7 bases align to TRBD1. Germline loops: CDR1 LNHDA, CDR2 SQIVND (reference sequence). The CDR3 has 15 residues. The J segment lost 1 base and the V segment lost 6 bases, leaving 6 bases of the junction unmatched. Here the CDR3 reads CASRTSGGSNQPQHF. CDR3 coding DNA: TGTGCCAGTAGAACGTCAGGGGGAAGCAATCAGCCCCAGCATTTT.

A single count supports this clone. The chain links TRBV6-1 to TRBJ2-5; 8 nucleotides match TRBD2. Looked up from germline, CDR1 is MNHNS and CDR2 is SASEGT. The CDR3 is 13 residues long. J gave up 5 bases and V 8 bases, and 7 bases lay outside the gene matches. CDR3 residues: CASETGGGETQYF. The CDR3 DNA is TGTGCCAGCGAAACGGGAGGGGGGGAGACCCAGTACTTC.

The chain is built from TRBV30 and TRBJ1-5; D may be TRBD1 (5 bases). The germline CDR1 and CDR2 sequences are GTSNPN and SVGIG (reference sequence). CDR3 size: 12 residues. The CDR3 bases are TGTGCTACGCGGGACGGCAATCAGCCCCAGCATTTT. Translating it yields CATRDGNQPQHF.